This T cell receptor (beta chain) was obtained from a study of blood T cell repertoires in COVID-19 (dated by TCRdb to 2019 to 2021). The study in broad terms: Samples from collaborators originated in the United States, Italy and Spain and spanned both the acute and convalescent phases of COVID-19. The material from the prospective study consisted of cDNA or gDNA derived from T cells, B-cell-depleted T cells, or PBMCs. The dataset comprised deeply sampled blood TCRbeta repertoires from subjects exposed to, actively infected with, or recovered from COVID-19. The repertoires were released in a freely available public database meant as a resource for research on the immune response to SARS-CoV-2. Samples were obtained from the ongoing ImmuneRACE study (first 160 participants) and from over a thousand subjects provided by 6 global collaborators. Sample metadata almost always included a de-identified subject ID, COVID-19 status, age in years and sex. Where available, HLA class I and class II types were obtained from metadata supplied by the sample provider rather than from assay-based typing. The investigation overall reported the following: The amount of clinical and demographic metadata varied by source and participant and was provided uncurated.

Of note for this clone: The specificity of this receptor is unknown. Base qualities are not provided; no much larger clone lies one nucleotide away.

TCRbeta CDR3 regions were amplified from genomic DNA by means of the immunoSEQ Assay, a bias-controlled multiplex PCR. Processing in the source paper ran as follows. The number of nucleated cells in each sample was estimated by amplification of reference gene primers within the assay. To quantify the absolute abundance of each unique TCRbeta CDR3 rearrangement, sequence reads were collapsed and filtered. For each sample, productive Simpson clonality was calculated by taking the square root of Simpson's diversity index across productive rearrangements. The table comes from immuneACCESS by way of TCRdb, which keeps in-frame sequences with V and J called. Part of the clones is missing from these tables; in studies checked, under half for an unresolved V gene and the rest for unknown reasons. The DNA was the basis for D and trimming; V, J and clone size are from that table. In all, the sample holds about 79,000 clones, and about 89% of those were seen once. Together, the top ten hold roughly 13% of the sample.

Each collaborating institution followed its own protocols to collect whole blood in K2EDTA tubes. For TCRbeta analysis, collaborator samples were shipped as frozen whole blood, as isolated PBMCs, or as DNA extracted from either sample type. CDR1 SNHLY and CDR2 FYNNEI are derived from the germline V gene. The CDR3, cysteine through phenylalanine, is 14 amino acids long. Here the CDR3 DNA is all that survives: 42 bases in frame from base 1. V lost 5 bases and J lost 6 bases, and the count of bases not matched to a germline gene is 9. The sequencing input was peripheral blood. The clonotype comes from a man aged 70-80 years with active or convalescent COVID-19. The sequence joins TRBV2 to TRBJ1-2; TRBD1 aligns with 7 central bases. The nucleotides read TGTGCCAGCAGTCAGCAGACAGGGCTTGATGGCTACACCTTC. This sequence encodes CASSQQTGLDGYTF. Here the CDR3 is joined to the reference TRBV2 and TRBJ1-2 genes, and the full variable domain is: EPEVTQTPSHQVTQMGQEVILRCVPISNHLYFYWYRQILGQKVEFLVSFYNNEISEKSEIFDDQFSVERPDGSNFTLKIRSTKLEDSAMYFCASSQQTGLDGYTFGSGTRLTVV.